The TCR beta chain described here comes from a study of T cell responses to AZD1222 COVID-19 vaccine. Study-wide background: It was second doses at about 4 or about 12 weeks that were pooled.

To note about this clone: Its antigen is still unknown.

The study, taken as a whole, reports: Once two AZD1222 doses were given, Spike-specific TCR breadth and depth went up. No repertoire was sampled before or during the peak T cell response, only after it.

Sequencing was performed with immunoSEQ multiplex PCR; in TCRdb, only in-frame clones are kept and a portion is missing. Of some 170,000 clones in the sample, around nine tenths were seen once. V dropped 4 bases and J dropped 8 bases, with 17 bases sitting between them. The CDR3 length is 14 residues. The V gene's germline CDR1 is LGHDT and CDR2 YNNKEL (reference sequence). This sequence joins TRBV3-1 (or the pseudogene TRBV3-2) and TRBJ1-1, with D unresolved. The specimen comprised peripheral blood, sampled on day 0 of AZD1222 vaccination. The source of this sequence is an adult in good health. The CDR3: CASSLSGRVIEAFF. CDR3 coding DNA: TGTGCCAGCAGCCTCTCCGGACGGGTCATCGAAGCTTTCTTT.